This entry features one T cell receptor (beta chain) sequence. The antigen it recognizes is unknown. No per-base quality is available; no much larger clone lies one base away. The library was prepared using the immunoSEQ multiplex PCR assay. For most patients, genomic DNA was isolated with the Qiagen DNeasy Blood and Tissue Kit and shipped frozen to Adaptive Biotechnologies for TCR sequencing. High-throughput TCR-beta CDR3 sequencing of genomic DNA from most patients was performed by Adaptive Biotechnologies. The study's own analysis went as follows. TCR sequencing data were retrieved from Adaptive's ImmunoSEQ software for around 20 patients, whereas a few other patients were processed with MiXCR and VDJtools. To correct CD4 versus CD8 sorting errors, any sequence found in both subsets at a frequency ratio below 5:1 was removed. CDR3 nucleotide sequences shared by donor and recipient were removed because the origin of these sequences could not be assigned. To be classed as alloreactive, a clone needed at least 2-fold expansion over unstimulated cells and a minimum CFSE-low frequency of 0.002% (template counts) or 0.001% (read counts). Mappable clones were those detected in sequenced pre-transplant spleen, lymph node, or MLR CFSE-low populations of the donor or recipient. The cumulative frequency of alloreactive clones was calculated as a percentage of all sequences, weighted by copy number. In TCRdb, the immuneACCESS table is reduced to in-frame sequences with V and J assigned. These tables do not hold every clone; where another copy was compared, an unresolved V gene accounts for under half, and the others remain unexplained. V, J and clone size are those of that table, while D and trimming were read from the DNA. The sample table contains 100,000 to 130,000 clones; only one count was recorded for about 87% of them. Jointly, the top ten make up 0.6% to 0.8% of the sample.

This sample is drawn from a study of graft-versus-host responses after intestinal transplantation (dated by TCRdb to about 2021). Background on the whole study: The transplants that recipients got were multivisceral, liver-intestinal, or isolated intestinal. Every recipient was given anti-thymocyte globulin induction, followed by approximately 3 years of maintenance tacrolimus and steroids. Rather than going through the commercial service, samples from a few later patients were sequenced in-house on an Illumina MiSeq and processed with MiXCR. After intestinal transplantation, graft-versus-host and host-versus-graft alloreactive T cell clones in the graft, circulation and bone marrow were tracked using bulk TCR-beta CDR3 sequencing. A peak of at least 4% donor T cells among recipient peripheral blood mononuclear cells was the definition used for donor T cell macrochimerism. Of the 20 to 30 intestinal transplant recipients enrolled in the cohort, one of whom was a retransplant, a few patients without pretransplant specimens were excluded. Alloreactive clones were identified by sequencing pre-transplant mixed lymphocyte reaction products and comparing these products with unstimulated pre-transplant donor and recipient T cells. The study at large found these results: Patients with donor T cell macrochimerism had high GvH to HvG T cell clonal ratios in their allografts. Conclusions were limited by the relatively low number and heterogeneity of intestinal transplant patients. Early after transplant, peak levels of circulating GvH clones were found to be associated with declines in HvG clones. GvH clones were detected in recipient bone marrow, and some appeared earlier in ileal mucosa or blood, consistent with an intestinal mucosal origin.

There are 13 amino acids in the CDR3, from cysteine to phenylalanine inclusive. Just the 39-base CDR3 DNA is kept, in frame starting at base 1. V loses 4 bases, J loses 2 bases, and the germline ends lie 9 bases apart. The germline V gene (reference sequence) gives CDR1 as PRHDT and CDR2 as FYEKMQ. The time point label, read with the paper, signifies: cells obtained before transplantation from donor or recipient. CD3+CD4+ and CD3+CD8+ populations were FACS-sorted from unstimulated pre-transplant donor and recipient cells taken from spleen or lymph nodes. The rearrangement joined TRBV13 to TRBJ2-7, with no confidently assigned D gene. The receptor was derived from a human donor who was the organ donor for an intestinal transplant. This sample comprised unstimulated CD4+ T cells sorted from spleen or lymph node cells, obtained before transplant. The CDR3 here reads CASSSLGPYEQYF. The DNA reads as follows: TGTGCCAGCAGCTCCTTGGGTCCCTACGAGCAGTACTTC. Full variable domain (CDR3 extended with the reference TRBV13 and TRBJ2-7 proteins): AAGVIQSPRHLIKEKRETATLKCYPIPRHDTVYWYQQGPGQDPQFLISFYEKMQSDKGSIPDRFSAQQFSDYHSELNMSSLELGDSALYFCASSSLGPYEQYFGPGTRLTVT.